This is a list of T cell receptor beta chains from one sample in a study of blood T cell repertoires in COVID-19. Measured with immunoSEQ multiplex PCR; TCRdb has only the in-frame clones, and not every one. The table shows about 150,000 clones, with 85% to 90% occurring only once. Sequencing used peripheral blood. Every receptor here comes from a woman aged 60-70 years with active COVID-19. Both conserved end residues are part of each CDR3. The order of the fields is J gene, clone size, D gene, V gene, CDR3 protein, CDR3 DNA. The D gene is left open where the match is weak. Clone size is shown for a subset of rows, as once, few, many or a class of expanded clone.

J: TRBJ2-3; size: once; D: .; V: TRBV7-2; CDR3: CASSLTYGGIDTDTQYF; DNA: TGTGCCAGCAGCTTAACTTATGGCGGGATTGACACAGATACGCAGTATTTT
J: TRBJ2-3; size: .; D: .; V: TRBV5-1; CDR3: CASSLDRLTDTQYF; DNA: TGCGCCAGCAGCTTGGACAGGCTCACAGATACGCAGTATTTT
J: TRBJ2-7; size: once; D: TRBD2; V: TRBV4-2; CDR3: CASASGRETAYEQYF; DNA: TGTGCCAGCGCCTCCGGGCGGGAGACGGCCTACGAGCAGTACTTC
J: TRBJ2-1; size: .; D: TRBD2; V: TRBV2; CDR3: CASSVGGLAGAVQFF; DNA: TGTGCCAGCAGTGTGGGTGGACTAGCGGGAGCTGTGCAGTTCTTC
J: TRBJ1-6; size: .; D: .; V: TRBV6-2/TRBV6-3; CDR3: CASSHTTDSPLHF; DNA: TGTGCCAGCAGTCACACTACGGATTCACCCCTCCACTTT
J: TRBJ2-3; size: .; D: TRBD2; V: TRBV7-2; CDR3: CASSLVPGGPGDTQYF; DNA: TGTGCCAGCAGCTTAGTTCCGGGAGGGCCGGGAGATACGCAGTATTTT
J: TRBJ2-6; size: .; D: .; V: TRBV9; CDR3: CASRTDVRSGANVLTF; DNA: TGTGCCAGCCGGACAGACGTCCGCTCTGGGGCCAACGTCCTGACTTTC
J: TRBJ2-3; size: .; D: .; V: TRBV9; CDR3: CASSRGAYTDTQYF; DNA: TGTGCCAGCAGCCGCGGAGCTTACACAGATACGCAGTATTTT
J: TRBJ1-1; size: .; D: TRBD1; V: TRBV9; CDR3: CASSVGQGMELNTEAFF; DNA: TGTGCCAGCAGCGTAGGACAGGGGATGGAATTGAACACTGAAGCTTTCTTT
J: TRBJ2-7; size: .; D: .; V: TRBV28; CDR3: CASSLQIDEQYF; DNA: TGTGCCAGCAGTCTACAGATAGACGAGCAGTACTTC
J: TRBJ2-7; size: once; D: TRBD2; V: TRBV5-4; CDR3: CASSPGTSGLYEQYF; DNA: TGTGCCAGCAGTCCCGGGACTAGCGGACTCTACGAGCAGTACTTC
J: TRBJ1-4; size: .; D: .; V: TRBV28; CDR3: CASSLPPPATNEKLFF; DNA: TGTGCCAGCAGTTTACCCCCCCCTGCAACTAATGAAAAACTGTTTTTT
J: TRBJ1-6; size: .; D: .; V: TRBV7-2; CDR3: CASSFDRMNSPLHF; DNA: TGTGCCAGCAGCTTTGACAGGATGAATTCACCCCTCCACTTT
J: TRBJ2-5; size: .; D: TRBD2; V: TRBV6-2/TRBV6-3; CDR3: CASSSRSASGLKTQYF; DNA: TGTGCCAGCAGTTCCCGGTCGGCTAGCGGTTTGAAGACCCAGTACTTC
J: TRBJ1-2; size: .; D: TRBD1; V: TRBV6-5; CDR3: CASQGAGNYGYTF; DNA: TGTGCCAGTCAGGGGGCAGGGAACTATGGCTACACCTTC
J: TRBJ2-3; size: .; D: .; V: TRBV7-2; CDR3: CASSSRSTADTQYF; DNA: TGTGCCAGCAGCTCCCGGTCCACGGCAGATACGCAGTATTTT
J: TRBJ1-4; size: few; D: .; V: TRBV7-9; CDR3: CASSFREKLFF; DNA: TGTGCCAGCAGCTTCAGAGAAAAACTGTTTTTT
J: TRBJ1-6; size: .; D: .; V: TRBV7-2; CDR3: CASRRQDNSPLHF; DNA: TGTGCCAGCAGGCGACAAGATAATTCACCCCTCCACTTT
J: TRBJ2-3; size: .; D: TRBD2; V: TRBV4-1; CDR3: CASSLRTSGSTDTQYF; DNA: TGCGCCAGCAGCCTAAGGACTAGCGGGAGCACAGATACGCAGTATTTT
J: TRBJ2-7; size: .; D: TRBD1; V: TRBV6-5; CDR3: CASSYTGQGAIQYF; DNA: TGTGCCAGCAGTTACACCGGACAGGGGGCAATTCAGTACTTC
J: TRBJ2-1; size: .; D: TRBD2; V: TRBV5-1; CDR3: CASSLSGSAAYNEQFF; DNA: TGCGCCAGCAGCTTAAGCGGGAGTGCAGCCTACAATGAGCAGTTCTTC
J: TRBJ1-1; size: once; D: .; V: TRBV19; CDR3: CASSIRGNTEAFF; DNA: TGTGCCAGTAGTATCAGGGGAAACACTGAAGCTTTCTTT
J: TRBJ2-1; size: .; D: TRBD2; V: TRBV4-1; CDR3: CASSQEGLAGRHEQFF; DNA: TGCGCCAGCAGCCAAGAGGGGCTAGCGGGAAGACATGAGCAGTTCTTC
J: TRBJ2-1; size: .; D: .; V: TRBV12-3/TRBV12-4; CDR3: CASSLVEFNEQFF; DNA: TGTGCCAGCAGTTTAGTTGAGTTCAATGAGCAGTTCTTC
J: TRBJ1-5; size: few; D: TRBD1; V: TRBV3-1/TRBV3-2; CDR3: CASSSTGTGPQHF; DNA: TGTGCCAGCTCGTCGACAGGGACCGGGCCCCAGCATTTT
J: TRBJ2-7; size: .; D: TRBD2; V: TRBV2; CDR3: CASTPGGLSYEQYF; DNA: TGTGCCAGCACTCCGGGAGGCCTCTCCTACGAGCAGTACTTC
J: TRBJ1-2; size: .; D: TRBD1; V: TRBV7-8; CDR3: CASSQAPRDRSYGYTF; DNA: TGTGCCAGCAGCCAAGCCCCGCGGGACAGGAGCTATGGCTACACCTTC
J: TRBJ2-1; size: .; D: .; V: TRBV7-2; CDR3: CASSLDSSEQFF; DNA: TGTGCCAGCAGCTTAGACTCGAGTGAGCAGTTCTTC
J: TRBJ2-1; size: .; D: .; V: TRBV3-1/TRBV3-2; CDR3: CASSQGAGHGGNEQFF; DNA: TGTGCCAGCAGCCAAGGCGCCGGTCACGGGGGCAATGAGCAGTTCTTC
J: TRBJ2-1; size: .; D: TRBD2; V: TRBV28; CDR3: CASSWTSGPYNEQFF; DNA: TGTGCCAGCAGCTGGACTAGCGGGCCCTACAATGAGCAGTTCTTC
J: TRBJ2-2; size: .; D: .; V: TRBV24-1; CDR3: CATSDFRGNTGELFF; DNA: TGTGCCACCAGTGATTTCAGGGGAAACACCGGGGAGCTGTTTTTT
J: TRBJ1-2; size: .; D: .; V: TRBV6-5; CDR3: CASSQTWGPYGYTF; DNA: TGTGCCAGCAGCCAGACCTGGGGGCCCTATGGCTACACCTTC
J: TRBJ1-1; size: .; D: .; V: TRBV19; CDR3: CASVRRGNTEAFF; DNA: TGTGCCAGTGTTCGACGGGGGAACACTGAAGCTTTCTTT
J: TRBJ1-6; size: .; D: .; V: TRBV30; CDR3: CAWTSGSYNSPLHF; DNA: TGTGCCTGGACTAGTGGGTCCTATAATTCACCCCTCCACTTT
J: TRBJ2-3; size: .; D: .; V: TRBV29-1; CDR3: CSVGRGIGTDTQYF; DNA: TGCAGCGTTGGGCGCGGGATCGGCACAGATACGCAGTATTTT
J: TRBJ2-7; size: .; D: TRBD1; V: TRBV9; CDR3: CASSLRGQGDYEQYF; DNA: TGTGCCAGCAGCCTCAGGGGGCAGGGAGACTACGAGCAGTACTTC
J: TRBJ2-7; size: once; D: .; V: TRBV3-1/TRBV3-2; CDR3: CASSRSFHEQYF; DNA: TGTGCCAGCAGCCGAAGCTTCCACGAGCAGTACTTC
J: TRBJ2-1; size: .; D: .; V: TRBV5-4; CDR3: CASSLASLRNEQFF; DNA: TGTGCCAGCAGCTTGGCAAGCTTACGGAATGAGCAGTTCTTC
J: TRBJ1-1; size: .; D: .; V: TRBV7-9; CDR3: CASSFSAIEAFF; DNA: TGTGCCAGCAGCTTTTCCGCGATTGAAGCTTTCTTT
J: TRBJ2-1; size: .; D: TRBD2; V: TRBV4-2; CDR3: CASSQGAGGYNEQFF; DNA: TGTGCCAGCAGCCAAGGAGCGGGAGGGTACAATGAGCAGTTCTTC
J: TRBJ2-3; size: .; D: TRBD2; V: TRBV5-6; CDR3: CASSSRDYSTDTQYF; DNA: TGTGCCAGCAGCTCCCGGGACTACAGCACAGATACGCAGTATTTT
J: TRBJ2-3; size: .; D: TRBD2; V: TRBV15; CDR3: CATSRLKSGTSRTDTQYF; DNA: TGTGCCACCAGCAGACTCAAATCCGGGACTAGCCGCACAGATACGCAGTATTTT
J: TRBJ1-1; size: .; D: .; V: TRBV7-8; CDR3: CASSLLGAGVTNTEAFF; DNA: TGTGCCAGCAGCCTTTTGGGGGCAGGGGTAACAAACACTGAAGCTTTCTTT
J: TRBJ1-4; size: once; D: TRBD1; V: TRBV18; CDR3: CASSPPAIEDRANEKLFF; DNA: TGTGCCAGCTCACCACCGGCAATAGAAGACAGGGCGAATGAAAAACTGTTTTTT
J: TRBJ1-1; size: .; D: .; V: TRBV6-4; CDR3: CASRSLRGRKEGNTEAFF; DNA: TGTGCCAGCAGGTCCTTACGGGGGAGGAAAGAAGGGAACACTGAAGCTTTCTTT
J: TRBJ2-7; size: .; D: TRBD2; V: TRBV4-2; CDR3: CASSQDILAVYEQYF; DNA: TGTGCCAGCAGCCAAGACATCCTAGCGGTATACGAGCAGTACTTC
J: TRBJ1-4; size: once; D: TRBD1; V: TRBV10-2; CDR3: CATKGQGSTNEKLFF; DNA: TGCGCCACTAAAGGACAGGGGAGCACTAATGAAAAACTGTTTTTT
J: TRBJ2-1; size: .; D: .; V: TRBV4-1; CDR3: CASSRSRSESSYNEQFF; DNA: TGCGCCAGCAGCCGATCCCGAAGCGAGAGCTCCTACAATGAGCAGTTCTTC
J: TRBJ2-7; size: .; D: TRBD1; V: TRBV20-1; CDR3: CSASARTGGFHEQYF; DNA: TGCAGTGCTAGTGCCAGGACAGGGGGTTTCCACGAGCAGTACTTC
J: TRBJ1-4; size: .; D: .; V: TRBV3-1/TRBV3-2; CDR3: CASSRAGSATTNEKLFF; DNA: TGTGCCAGCAGCCGAGCAGGGTCGGCTACAACTAATGAAAAACTGTTTTTT
J: TRBJ2-5; size: .; D: .; V: TRBV2; CDR3: CAIQSPTGETQYF; DNA: TGTGCCATCCAGAGCCCGACGGGGGAGACCCAGTACTTC
J: TRBJ2-7; size: .; D: TRBD1; V: TRBV6-4; CDR3: CASNSRDRDSYEQYF; DNA: TGTGCCAGCAATTCCCGGGACAGGGACTCCTACGAGCAGTACTTC
J: TRBJ2-7; size: .; D: .; V: TRBV10-3; CDR3: CARTQGIRYEQYF; DNA: TGTGCCAGGACCCAGGGGATTCGGTACGAGCAGTACTTC
J: TRBJ2-5; size: .; D: TRBD1; V: TRBV5-1; CDR3: CASSLGTGGLYQETQYF; DNA: TGCGCCAGCAGCTTGGGCACAGGGGGTTTGTACCAAGAGACCCAGTACTTC
J: TRBJ2-7; size: .; D: TRBD2; V: TRBV7-9; CDR3: CASSRGRVYEQYF; DNA: TGTGCCAGCAGCCGCGGGAGGGTCTACGAGCAGTACTTC
J: TRBJ2-7; size: .; D: TRBD1; V: TRBV9; CDR3: CASSSSATGLYEQYF; DNA: TGTGCCAGCAGCTCCTCCGCGACAGGGTTGTACGAGCAGTACTTC
J: TRBJ2-1; size: .; D: TRBD2; V: TRBV9; CDR3: CASSVRLARDEQFF; DNA: TGTGCCAGCAGCGTCCGACTAGCGAGGGATGAGCAGTTCTTC
J: TRBJ2-1; size: .; D: TRBD1; V: TRBV2; CDR3: CASRKLTGGNEQFF; DNA: TGTGCCAGCAGAAAATTGACAGGGGGCAATGAGCAGTTCTTC
J: TRBJ2-1; size: .; D: TRBD1; V: TRBV25-1; CDR3: CASSPRDRRFNEQFF; DNA: TGTGCCAGCAGTCCCCGGGACAGGCGGTTCAATGAGCAGTTCTTC
J: TRBJ1-2; size: .; D: .; V: TRBV7-8; CDR3: CASSLTVYGYTF; DNA: TGTGCCAGCAGCTTAACGGTCTATGGCTACACCTTC